This T cell receptor (beta chain) was documented in a study of T cells in localized non-small cell lung cancer (dated by TCRdb to 2020 to 2021). Background for the entire study: T cell repertoires of about 240 early-stage NSCLC patients were analyzed, with tumors being compared against uninvolved tumor-adjacent lungs. The cohort consisted of under 300 treatment-naive NSCLC patients whose localized lung tumors had been resected. A mean age of around 66 years was recorded for the NSCLC patients, of whom around 120 were male and 95 to 110 were female. Results and caveats for the whole study, not just this receptor: Uninvolved tumor-adjacent lung showed the highest T cell clonality, higher than tumor, which suggests more focused antigenic responses in the uninvolved tumor-adjacent lung. Because the study design was exploratory, TCR variables were selected using unadjusted p-values without false-discovery rate correction. Multi-region tumor sequencing was not performed, so intratumor heterogeneity could not be excluded. Higher blood T cell density associated with longer overall survival, while higher adjacent-lung clonality associated with shorter survival. A median of approximately 62 of the top 100 tumor clones turned up in the paired uninvolved adjacent lung, and 25 to 35 of those clones also ranked among the top 100 of that same adjacent lung.

At diagnosis, peripheral blood, uninvolved tumor-adjacent lung and tumor were collected and stored as a combination of fresh-frozen and FFPE material. For TCR repertoire profiling, blood samples were analyzed in the form of peripheral blood mononuclear cells. For this clone: Its specific antigen is unknown. Base qualities were left out, and no much larger clone turns up one base away.

The germline V gene (reference sequence) yields MNHNY for CDR1 and SVGAGI for CDR2. Spanning cysteine to phenylalanine, the CDR3 consists of 14 amino acids. Solely the CDR3 DNA is kept, with 42 bases framed from the first base. V is pared back by 2 bases and J by 2 bases, with 10 bases lying between the germline termini. TCR beta CDR3 regions were sequenced from DNA using the immunoSEQ Assay. The authors' analysis ran thus. To compute T cell density, TCR beta template counts were normalized to usable DNA, which was estimated by amplifying housekeeping genes. Richness was estimated with the preseqR package, extrapolating to 400,000 templates for PBMC samples and 120,000 templates for tissue samples. Clonality was defined as one minus Pielou's evenness. Tissue-enriched TCRs were identified through differential abundance testing performed on productive amino-acid clonotypes, with a minimum total count of 5 and an alpha of 0.1. The Jaccard Index and the Morisita Overlap Index were used to quantify repertoire overlap between compartments. GLIPH grouped TCR beta CDR3s together with public tetramer-defined viral CDR3s, and a viral motif had to include at least three viral sequences and show V-gene enrichment. Here the immuneACCESS table is served through TCRdb, limited to in-frame sequences with V and J called. Missing clones are a known gap in these copies; in checked studies unresolved V genes cover under half, and the rest lacks a known reason. That table gives V, J and clone size, and the DNA gave D and trimming. This sample is represented by tens of thousands of clones; around 90% of them were singletons. Approximately 22% of the sample is in the top ten clones.

The origin of this receptor is a man between 40 and 70 years old with stage I squamous cell lung carcinoma. The sequences come from peripheral blood, collected before any cancer treatment. In this chain, TRBV6-6 is recombined with TRBJ2-7; no D segment can be confidently identified. The CDR3 protein sequence reads: CASSYPQSAYEQYF. The nucleotide sequence is TGTGCCAGCAGTTACCCACAAAGTGCCTACGAGCAGTACTTC.